Sequencing of this T cell receptor beta chain was carried out in a study of memory CD4+ T cells and cytomegalovirus serostatus. In the study overall: Of the healthy Belgian adults, 9 were CMV seropositive and about 24 seronegative. Study-level points and caveats: CD4+ memory repertoires contained about two fifths of the 164 reported CMV TCRbeta sequences. The CMV-associated TCR signature appears largely within the CD4+ memory repertoire.

In the case of this clone: Antigen specificity is unknown.

Trimming stripped 4 bases from V and 5 bases from J, with 11 bases between. Germline-derived CDR1 and CDR2 are SGHDN and FVKESK. The CDR3 runs to 13 residues. In the original processing: Out-of-frame sequences were removed, leaving 2,204,828 distinct TCRbeta sequences. Clones were sequenced by immunoSEQ multiplex PCR, and TCRdb holds only the in-frame ones, with some missing. V and J calls and clone size are given by that table; D and trimming were obtained from the DNA. The data show some 50,000 clones, approximately 81% seen once. The sort gate was single viable CD3+CD4+CD8-CD45RO+ cells for memory CD4+ T cells.

The specimen was memory CD4+ T cells from blood. The V call is TRBV14, the J call TRBJ2-5; D gene unclear. This receptor was obtained from an adult in good health and CMV-seropositive. CDR3 sequence: CASSPFHRETQYF. The CDR3 DNA reads as TGTGCCAGCAGCCCTTTCCACCGCGAGACCCAGTACTTC.